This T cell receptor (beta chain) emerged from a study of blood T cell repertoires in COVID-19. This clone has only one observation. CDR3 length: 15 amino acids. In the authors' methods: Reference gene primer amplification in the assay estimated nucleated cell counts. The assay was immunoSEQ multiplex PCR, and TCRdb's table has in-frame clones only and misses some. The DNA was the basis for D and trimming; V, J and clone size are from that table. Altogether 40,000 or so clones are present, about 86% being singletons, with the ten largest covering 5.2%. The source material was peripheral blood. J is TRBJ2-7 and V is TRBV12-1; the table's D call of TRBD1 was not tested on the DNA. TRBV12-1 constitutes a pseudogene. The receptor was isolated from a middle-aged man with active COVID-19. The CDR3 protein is CASKMVRTGPYEQYF. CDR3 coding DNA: TGTGCCAGCAAAATGGTTCGAACAGGGCCCTACGAGCAGTACTTC.